This T cell receptor beta chain was captured by sequencing in a study of blood T cell repertoires in COVID-19. Study context: Spain, Italy and the United States supplied samples that represented acute and convalescent COVID-19. PBMCs, B-cell-depleted T cells, or T cells were the source of the cDNA or gDNA that made up the material.

Some clones are missing from TCRdb's copy, which holds only in-frame ones; the method was immunoSEQ multiplex PCR. The table lists approximately 82,000 clones, around 81% of them singletons, with over 9.5% in the top ten. This sequence was found in a woman in her seventies with active or convalescent COVID-19. The sample consisted of peripheral blood.

The CDR3, as DNA: TGTGCCAGCAGCTTGGGGGGGCCCCCGGGTTACGCTGAAGCTTTCTTT. As protein: CASSLGGPPGYAEAFF. The chain has TRBV28 and TRBJ1-1; possible D gene TRBD1, 6 bases. This CDR3 has 16 amino acids. V was trimmed by 6 bases and J by 6 bases, leaving 23 bases between them. Per the germline V gene, CDR1 is MDHEN and CDR2 is SYDVKM.